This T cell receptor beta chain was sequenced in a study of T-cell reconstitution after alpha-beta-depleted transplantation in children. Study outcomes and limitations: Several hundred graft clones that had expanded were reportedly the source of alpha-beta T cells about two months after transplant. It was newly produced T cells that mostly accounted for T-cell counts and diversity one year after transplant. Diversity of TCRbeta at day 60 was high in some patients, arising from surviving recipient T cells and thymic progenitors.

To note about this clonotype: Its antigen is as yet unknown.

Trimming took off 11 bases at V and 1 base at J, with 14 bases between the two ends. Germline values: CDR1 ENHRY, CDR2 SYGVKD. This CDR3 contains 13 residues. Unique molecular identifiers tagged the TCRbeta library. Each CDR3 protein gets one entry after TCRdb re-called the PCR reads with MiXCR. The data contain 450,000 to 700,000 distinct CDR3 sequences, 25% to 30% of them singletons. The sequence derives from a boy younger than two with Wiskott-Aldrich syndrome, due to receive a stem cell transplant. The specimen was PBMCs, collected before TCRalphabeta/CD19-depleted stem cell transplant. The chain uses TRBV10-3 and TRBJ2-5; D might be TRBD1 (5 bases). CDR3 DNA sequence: TGTGCCGTCCGAGACAGTACCCAAGAGACCCAGTACTTC. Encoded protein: CAVRDSTQETQYF.